This TCR beta chain was profiled in a study of cytomegalovirus exposure and HLA in healthy donors. Study observations and caveats: It was in a later analysis that TCR association rates were seen to vary by HLA locus, highest for DRB1 and lowest for HLA-C.

As concerns this clone: Its antigen remains unidentified.

PCR was performed using 60 Vbeta and 13 Jbeta primers. Produced via immunoSEQ multiplex PCR; TCRdb's table is partial and in-frame only. The sample consists of 160,000 or so clones, over 70% of them appearing once. Germline V lookup: CDR1 SGHNT, CDR2 YYREEE (reference sequence). The CDR3 runs 15 residues. V shed 4 bases and J shed 0 bases, with 14 bases lying between them. The sequence was obtained from a woman aged 45-59 years in good health and CMV-seronegative. The sample comprised PBMCs. The chain carries TRBV5-4 and TRBJ2-7; weak D call: TRBD1 (5 bases). In nucleotides, the CDR3 is TGTGCCAGCAGCCCTGACAGCAGGAGCTCCTACGAGCAGTACTTC. Protein sequence: CASSPDSRSSYEQYF.